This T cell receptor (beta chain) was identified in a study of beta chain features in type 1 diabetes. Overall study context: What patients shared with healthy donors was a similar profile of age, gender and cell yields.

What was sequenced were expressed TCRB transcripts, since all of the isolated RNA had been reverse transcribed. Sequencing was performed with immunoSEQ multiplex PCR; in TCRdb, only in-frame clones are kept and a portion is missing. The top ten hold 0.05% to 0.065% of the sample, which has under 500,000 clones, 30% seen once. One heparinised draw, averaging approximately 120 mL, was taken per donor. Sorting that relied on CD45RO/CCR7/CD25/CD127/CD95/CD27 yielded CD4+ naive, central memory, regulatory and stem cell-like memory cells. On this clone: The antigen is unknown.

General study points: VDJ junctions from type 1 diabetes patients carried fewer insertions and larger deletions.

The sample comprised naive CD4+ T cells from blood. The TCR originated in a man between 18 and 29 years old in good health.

The CDR3 sequence is CASSPLRSGSVNEQFF. The CDR3 DNA reads as TGTGCCAGCAGCCCCCTCCGAAGCGGGAGTGTCAATGAGCAGTTCTTC. The chain has TRBV7-9 and TRBJ2-1, with 8 bases matching TRBD2. This CDR3 is 16 amino acids long. Looked up from germline, CDR1 is SEHNR and CDR2 is FQNEAQ (reference sequence). V was clipped by 5 bases and J by 6 bases; unmatched bases: 12.